This T cell receptor beta chain is drawn from a study of blood T cell repertoires in COVID-19. Overall study context: The United States, Italy and Spain supplied acute and convalescent COVID-19 samples. T cells, B-cell-depleted T cells, or PBMCs supplied cDNA or gDNA.

As processed by the authors: The assay estimated nucleated cells by amplifying reference gene primers. Some clones are missing from TCRdb's copy, which holds only in-frame ones; the method was immunoSEQ multiplex PCR. V and J calls and clone size follow that table, whereas D and trimming were derived from the DNA. The table records some 230,000 clones, approximately 84% of them present only once. Germline loops: CDR1 MDHEN, CDR2 SYDVKM. The CDR3 spans 15 residues. V lost 3 bases, J lost 8 bases, and 6 bases stayed unmatched. Sequencing input: peripheral blood. The chain combines TRBV28 with TRBJ2-1, with TRBD2 matching 11 bases. The sequence derives from a man aged 50-59 years who had recovered from COVID-19. The DNA for the CDR3 is TGTGCCAGCAGTTTCGTACTAGCGGGAGATTATGAGCAGTTCTTC. It encodes CASSFVLAGDYEQFF.